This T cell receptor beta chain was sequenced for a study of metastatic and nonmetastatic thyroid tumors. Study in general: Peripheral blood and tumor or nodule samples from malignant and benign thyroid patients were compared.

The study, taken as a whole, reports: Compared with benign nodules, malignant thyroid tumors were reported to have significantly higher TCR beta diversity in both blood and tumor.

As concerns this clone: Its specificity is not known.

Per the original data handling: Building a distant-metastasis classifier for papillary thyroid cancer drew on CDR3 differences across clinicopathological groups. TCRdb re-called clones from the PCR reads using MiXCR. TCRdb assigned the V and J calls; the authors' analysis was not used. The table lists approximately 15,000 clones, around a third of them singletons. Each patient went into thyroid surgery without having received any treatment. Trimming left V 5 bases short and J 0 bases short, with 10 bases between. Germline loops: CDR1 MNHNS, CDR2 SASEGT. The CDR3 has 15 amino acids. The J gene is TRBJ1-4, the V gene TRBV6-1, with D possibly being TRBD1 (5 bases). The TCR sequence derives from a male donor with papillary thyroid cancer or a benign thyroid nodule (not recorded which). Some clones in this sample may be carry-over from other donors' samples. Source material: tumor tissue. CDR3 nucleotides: TGTGCCAGCAGTCCCCAGACAGCAACTAATGAAAAACTGTTTTTT. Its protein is CASSPQTATNEKLFF.